This entry features one TCR beta chain sequence. These data belong to a study of cytotoxic CD8 clonotypes in ibrutinib-treated CLL. Background on the study: Partial responses numbered about 25 and complete responses 2; after a median about 62 months, about 14 stayed remitted and about 12 progressed. The authors obtained response samples at a median of around eleven months of treatment, range 6 to 36.

The J segment lost 5 bases and the V segment lost 6 bases, leaving 11 bases of the junction unmatched. CDR1 is SNHLY, CDR2 FYNNEI, per germline. This CDR3 is built from 17 residues. Assay used: immunoSEQ multiplex PCR; TCRdb lists only in-frame clones, some missing. The sample consists of tens of thousands of clones, about 76% of them appearing once. The sequence derives from a human donor with chronic lymphocytic leukemia. This specimen consisted of PBMCs, obtained after 12 months of ibrutinib treatment. The chain links TRBV2 to TRBJ2-1, with 12 nucleotides matching TRBD2. CDR3 region: CASRPTKLAGGHNEQFF. The DNA of the CDR3 is TGTGCCAGCAGGCCGACCAAACTAGCGGGGGGCCACAATGAGCAGTTCTTC.